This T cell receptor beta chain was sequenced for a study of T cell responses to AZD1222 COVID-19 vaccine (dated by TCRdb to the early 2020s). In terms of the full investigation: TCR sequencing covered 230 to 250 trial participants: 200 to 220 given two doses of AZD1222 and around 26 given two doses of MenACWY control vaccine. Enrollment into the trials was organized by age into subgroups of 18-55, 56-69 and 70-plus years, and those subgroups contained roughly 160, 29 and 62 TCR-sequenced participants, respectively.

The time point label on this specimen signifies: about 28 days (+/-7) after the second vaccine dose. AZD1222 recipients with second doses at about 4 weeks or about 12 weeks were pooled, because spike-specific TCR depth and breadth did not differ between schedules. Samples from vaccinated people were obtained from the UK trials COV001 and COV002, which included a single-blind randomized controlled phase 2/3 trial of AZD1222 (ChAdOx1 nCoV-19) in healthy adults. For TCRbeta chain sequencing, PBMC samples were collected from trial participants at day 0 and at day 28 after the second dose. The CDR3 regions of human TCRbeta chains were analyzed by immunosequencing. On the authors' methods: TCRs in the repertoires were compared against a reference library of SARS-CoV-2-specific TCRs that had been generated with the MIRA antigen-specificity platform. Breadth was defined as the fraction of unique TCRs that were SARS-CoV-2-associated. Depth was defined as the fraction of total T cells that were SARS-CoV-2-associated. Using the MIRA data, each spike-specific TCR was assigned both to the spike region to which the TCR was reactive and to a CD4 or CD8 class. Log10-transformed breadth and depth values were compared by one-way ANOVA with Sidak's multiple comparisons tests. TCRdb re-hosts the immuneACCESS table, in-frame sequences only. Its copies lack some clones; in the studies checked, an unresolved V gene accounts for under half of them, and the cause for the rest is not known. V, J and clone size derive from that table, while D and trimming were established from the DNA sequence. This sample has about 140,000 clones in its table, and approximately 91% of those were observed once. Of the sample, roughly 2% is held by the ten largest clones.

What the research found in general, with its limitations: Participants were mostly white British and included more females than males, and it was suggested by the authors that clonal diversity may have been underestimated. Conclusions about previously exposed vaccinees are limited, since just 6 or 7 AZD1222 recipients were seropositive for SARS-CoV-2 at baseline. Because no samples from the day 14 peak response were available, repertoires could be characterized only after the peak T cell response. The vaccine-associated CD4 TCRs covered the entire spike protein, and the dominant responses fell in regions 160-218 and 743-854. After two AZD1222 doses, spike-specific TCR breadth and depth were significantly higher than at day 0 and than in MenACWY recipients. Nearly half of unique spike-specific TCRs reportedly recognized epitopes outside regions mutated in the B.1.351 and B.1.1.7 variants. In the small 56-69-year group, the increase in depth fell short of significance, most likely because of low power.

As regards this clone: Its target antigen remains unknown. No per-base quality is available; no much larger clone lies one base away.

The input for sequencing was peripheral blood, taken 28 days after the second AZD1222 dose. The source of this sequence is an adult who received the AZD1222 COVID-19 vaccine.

The nucleotides read TGTGCCAGCAGCACCCGGGACGCCTTCTCTGGAAACACCATATATTTT. The translation is CASSTRDAFSGNTIYF. The rearranged segments are TRBV21-1 and TRBJ1-3. TRBV21-1 is reported as a pseudogene. From the cysteine up to the phenylalanine, the CDR3 has a length of 16 residues. Of the read, only the CDR3 DNA is kept; its 48 bases are in frame from base 1.